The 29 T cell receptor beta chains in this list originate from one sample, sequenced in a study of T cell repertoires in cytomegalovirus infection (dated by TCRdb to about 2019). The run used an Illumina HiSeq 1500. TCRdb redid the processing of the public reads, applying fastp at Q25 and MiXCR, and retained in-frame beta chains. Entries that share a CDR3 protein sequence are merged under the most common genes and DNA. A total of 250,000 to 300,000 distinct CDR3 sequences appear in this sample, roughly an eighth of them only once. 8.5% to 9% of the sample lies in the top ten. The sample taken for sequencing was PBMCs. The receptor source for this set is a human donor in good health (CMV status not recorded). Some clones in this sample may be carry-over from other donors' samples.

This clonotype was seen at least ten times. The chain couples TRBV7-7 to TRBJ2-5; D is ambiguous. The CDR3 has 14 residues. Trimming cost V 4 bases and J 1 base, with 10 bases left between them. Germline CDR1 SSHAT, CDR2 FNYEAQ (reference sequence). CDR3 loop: CASSSDGSQETQYF. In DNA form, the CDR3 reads TGTGCCAGCAGCTCCGACGGATCCCAAGAGACCCAGTACTTC.

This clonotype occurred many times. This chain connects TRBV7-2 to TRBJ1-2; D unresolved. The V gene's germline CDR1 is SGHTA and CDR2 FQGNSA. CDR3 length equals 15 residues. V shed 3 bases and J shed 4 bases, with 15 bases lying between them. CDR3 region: CASSLGEPRAYGYTF. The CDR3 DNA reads TGTGCCAGCAGCTTGGGCGAGCCCCGCGCCTATGGCTACACCTTC.

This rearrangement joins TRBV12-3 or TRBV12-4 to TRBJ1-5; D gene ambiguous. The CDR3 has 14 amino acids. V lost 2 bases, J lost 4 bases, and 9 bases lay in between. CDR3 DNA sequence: TGTGCCAGCAGTTTACATGCCCTAAATCAGCCCCAGCATTTT. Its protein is CASSLHALNQPQHF.

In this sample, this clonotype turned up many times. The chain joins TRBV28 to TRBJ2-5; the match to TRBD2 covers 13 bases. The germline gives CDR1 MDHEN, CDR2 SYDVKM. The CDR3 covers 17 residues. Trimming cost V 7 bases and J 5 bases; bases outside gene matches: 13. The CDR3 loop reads CASTLLPLAGGRETQYF. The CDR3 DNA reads TGTGCCAGCACACTACTACCACTAGCGGGAGGGCGGGAGACCCAGTACTTC.

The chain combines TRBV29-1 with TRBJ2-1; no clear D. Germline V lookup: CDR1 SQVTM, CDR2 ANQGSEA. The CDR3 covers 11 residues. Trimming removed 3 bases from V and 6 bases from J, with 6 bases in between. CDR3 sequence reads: CSVDNGNEQFF. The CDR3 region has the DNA TGCAGCGTTGATAATGGCAATGAGCAGTTCTTC.

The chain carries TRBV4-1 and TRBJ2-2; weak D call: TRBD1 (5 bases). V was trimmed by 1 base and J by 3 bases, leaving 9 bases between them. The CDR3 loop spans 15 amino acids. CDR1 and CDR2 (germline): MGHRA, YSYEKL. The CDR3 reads CASSQAGSYTGELFF. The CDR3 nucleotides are TGCGCCAGCAGCCAAGCAGGGTCGTACACCGGGGAGCTGTTTTTT.

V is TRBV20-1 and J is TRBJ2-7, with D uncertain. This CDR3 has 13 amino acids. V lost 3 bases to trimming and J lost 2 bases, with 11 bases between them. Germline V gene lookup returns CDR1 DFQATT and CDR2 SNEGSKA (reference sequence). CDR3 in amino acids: CSASGPETYEQYF. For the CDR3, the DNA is TGCAGTGCTAGCGGGCCGGAAACCTACGAGCAGTACTTC.

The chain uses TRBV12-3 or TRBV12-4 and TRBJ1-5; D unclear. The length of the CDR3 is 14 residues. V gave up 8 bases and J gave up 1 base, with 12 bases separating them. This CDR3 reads CASGDVGSNQPQHF. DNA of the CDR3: TGTGCCAGCGGAGATGTAGGGAGCAATCAGCCCCAGCATTTT.

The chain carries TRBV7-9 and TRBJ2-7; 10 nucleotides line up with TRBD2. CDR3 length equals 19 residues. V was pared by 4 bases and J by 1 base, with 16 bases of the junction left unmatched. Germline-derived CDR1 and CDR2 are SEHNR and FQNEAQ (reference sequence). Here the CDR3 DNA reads TGTGCCAGCAGCTATAACCTAGCGGGAGCGACCGAGCTGTCCTACGAGCAGTACTTC. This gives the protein CASSYNLAGATELSYEQYF.

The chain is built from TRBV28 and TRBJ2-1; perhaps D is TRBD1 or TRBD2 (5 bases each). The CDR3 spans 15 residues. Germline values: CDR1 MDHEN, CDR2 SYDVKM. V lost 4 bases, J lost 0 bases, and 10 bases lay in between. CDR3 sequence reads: CASSWGRGSYNEQFF. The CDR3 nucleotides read TGTGCCAGCAGTTGGGGCCGGGGCTCCTACAATGAGCAGTTCTTC.

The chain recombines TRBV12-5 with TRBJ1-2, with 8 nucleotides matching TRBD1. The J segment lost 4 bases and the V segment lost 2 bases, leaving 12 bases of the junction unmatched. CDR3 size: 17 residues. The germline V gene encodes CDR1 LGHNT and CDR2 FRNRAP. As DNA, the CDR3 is TGTGCTAGTGGTTTGTTAGCCCGAGGACAGGGAATCTATGGCTACACCTTC. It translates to CASGLLARGQGIYGYTF.

This CDR3 reads CSVSRVDTEAFF. The CDR3 coding sequence is TGCAGCGTTTCCAGGGTGGACACTGAAGCTTTCTTT. The J gene is TRBJ1-1, the V gene TRBV29-1; D perhaps matches TRBD1 (5 bases). This CDR3 region has 12 residues. Trimming removed 5 bases from V and 3 bases from J, with 10 bases in between. Germline CDR1 SQVTM, CDR2 ANQGSEA.

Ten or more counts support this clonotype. This chain's CDR3 is CASTTDRGRRETQYF. The CDR3 coding sequence is TGTGCCAGCACCACGGACAGGGGGCGAAGAGAGACCCAGTACTTC. The chain combines TRBV7-9 with TRBJ2-5; 11 nucleotides agree with TRBD1. V lost 7 bases, J lost 4 bases, and 8 bases stayed unmatched. The germline V gene has CDR1 SEHNR and CDR2 FQNEAQ (reference sequence). The CDR3 extends over 15 amino acids.

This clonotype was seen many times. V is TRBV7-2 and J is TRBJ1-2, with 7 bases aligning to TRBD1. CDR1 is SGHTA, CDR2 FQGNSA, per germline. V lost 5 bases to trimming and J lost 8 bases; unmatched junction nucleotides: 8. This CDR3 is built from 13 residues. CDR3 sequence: CASSVGQLVGYTF. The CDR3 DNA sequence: TGTGCCAGCAGCGTGGGACAGTTGGTAGGCTACACCTTC.

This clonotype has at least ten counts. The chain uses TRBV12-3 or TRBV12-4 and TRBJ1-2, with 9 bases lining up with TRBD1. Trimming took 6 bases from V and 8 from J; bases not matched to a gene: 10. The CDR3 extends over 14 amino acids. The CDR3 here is CASRAGTGPTGYTF. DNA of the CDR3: TGTGCCAGCAGAGCCGGGACAGGGCCCACGGGCTACACCTTC.

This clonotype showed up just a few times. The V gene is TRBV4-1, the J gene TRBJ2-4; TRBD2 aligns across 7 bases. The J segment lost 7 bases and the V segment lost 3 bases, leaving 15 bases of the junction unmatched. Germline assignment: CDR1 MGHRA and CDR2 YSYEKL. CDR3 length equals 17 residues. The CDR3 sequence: CASSQREREGHINIQYF. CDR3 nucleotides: TGCGCCAGCAGCCAGAGGGAGAGGGAGGGGCACATCAACATTCAGTACTTC.

The CDR3 nucleotides are TGTGCCAGCGGCGTGGATGGCTACACCTTC. Protein: CASGVDGYTF. The chain is built from TRBV6-6 and TRBJ1-2; the D is unclear. V was shortened by 8 bases and J by 6 bases, with 7 bases between the two germline ends. The CDR3 runs to 10 residues. Germline-derived CDR1 and CDR2 are MNHNY and SVGAGI (reference sequence).

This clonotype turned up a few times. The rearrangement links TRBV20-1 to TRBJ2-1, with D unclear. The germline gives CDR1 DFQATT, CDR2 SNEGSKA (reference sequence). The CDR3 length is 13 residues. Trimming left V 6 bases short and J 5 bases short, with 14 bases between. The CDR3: CSAPGPTHNEQFF. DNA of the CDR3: TGCAGTGCGCCGGGCCCCACTCACAATGAGCAGTTCTTC.

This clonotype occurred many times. The CDR3 DNA follows: TGTGCCAGCAGCTTCGGACTTAATCGGGAGACCCAGTACTTC. Translated, it gives CASSFGLNRETQYF. The chain uses TRBV7-9 and TRBJ2-5; the D gene is possibly TRBD2 (5 bases). V was shortened by 3 bases and J by 5 bases, with 13 bases between the two germline ends. Germline CDR1 reads SEHNR; CDR2 reads FQNEAQ (reference sequence). This CDR3 has 14 amino acids.

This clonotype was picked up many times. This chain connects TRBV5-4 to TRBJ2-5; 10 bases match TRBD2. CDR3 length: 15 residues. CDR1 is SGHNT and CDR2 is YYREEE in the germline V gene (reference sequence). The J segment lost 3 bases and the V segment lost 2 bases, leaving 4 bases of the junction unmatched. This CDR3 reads CASSFTSGVKETQYF. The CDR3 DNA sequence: TGTGCCAGCAGCTTTACTAGCGGGGTAAAAGAGACCCAGTACTTC.

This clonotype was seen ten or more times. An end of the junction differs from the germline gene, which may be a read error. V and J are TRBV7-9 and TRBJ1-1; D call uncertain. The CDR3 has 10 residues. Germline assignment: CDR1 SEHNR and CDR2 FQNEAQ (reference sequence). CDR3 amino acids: CASSRLVVVF. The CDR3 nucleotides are TGTGCCAGCAGCCGCTTAGTTGTAGTCTTT.

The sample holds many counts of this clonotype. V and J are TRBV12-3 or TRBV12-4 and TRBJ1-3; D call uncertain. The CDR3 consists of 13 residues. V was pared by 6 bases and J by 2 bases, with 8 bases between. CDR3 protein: CASRDEAGNTIYF. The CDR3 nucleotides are TGTGCCAGCAGGGATGAGGCTGGAAACACCATATATTTT.

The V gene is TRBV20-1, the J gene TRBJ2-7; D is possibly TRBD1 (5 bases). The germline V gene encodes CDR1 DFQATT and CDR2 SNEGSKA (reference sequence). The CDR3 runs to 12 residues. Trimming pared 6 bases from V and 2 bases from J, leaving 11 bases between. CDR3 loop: CSARGQTYEQYF. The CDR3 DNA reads TGCAGTGCCCGTGGACAAACCTACGAGCAGTACTTC.

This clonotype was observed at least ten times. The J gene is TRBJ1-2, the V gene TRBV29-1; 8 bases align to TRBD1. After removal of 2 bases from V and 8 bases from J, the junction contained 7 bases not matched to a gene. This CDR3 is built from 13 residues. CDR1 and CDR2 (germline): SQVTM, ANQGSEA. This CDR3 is CSVEWVAGGGYTF. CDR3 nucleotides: TGCAGCGTTGAATGGGTGGCAGGGGGCGGCTACACCTTC.

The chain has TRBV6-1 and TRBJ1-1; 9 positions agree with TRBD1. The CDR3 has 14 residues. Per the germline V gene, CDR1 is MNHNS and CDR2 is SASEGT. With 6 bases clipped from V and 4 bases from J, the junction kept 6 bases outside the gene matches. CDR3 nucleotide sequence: TGTGCCAGCAGGAGGGACAGGGTCCCCACTGAAGCTTTCTTT. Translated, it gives CASRRDRVPTEAFF.

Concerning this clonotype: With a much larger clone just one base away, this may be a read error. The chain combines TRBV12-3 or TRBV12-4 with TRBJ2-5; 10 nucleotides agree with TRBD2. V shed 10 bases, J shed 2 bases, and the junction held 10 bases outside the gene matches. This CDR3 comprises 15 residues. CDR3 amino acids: CANRKAGGPQETQYF. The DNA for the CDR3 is TGTGCCAACAGAAAAGCGGGGGGGCCACAAGAGACCCAGTACTTC.

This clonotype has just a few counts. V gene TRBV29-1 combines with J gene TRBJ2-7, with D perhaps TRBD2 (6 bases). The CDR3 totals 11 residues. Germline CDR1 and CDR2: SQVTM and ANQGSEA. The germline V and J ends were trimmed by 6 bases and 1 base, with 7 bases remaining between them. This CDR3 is CSVGGSYEQYF. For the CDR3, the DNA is TGCAGCGTCGGAGGGTCCTACGAGCAGTACTTC.

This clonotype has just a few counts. CDR3 bases: TGTGCCATCACTGACGGATTTAAGAACACTGAAGCTTTCTTT. As protein: CAITDGFKNTEAFF. The chain links TRBV10-3 to TRBJ1-1, with D unclear. V was trimmed by 7 bases and J by 1 base, leaving 13 bases between them. Germline-derived CDR1 and CDR2 are ENHRY and SYGVKD. There are 14 residues in the CDR3.

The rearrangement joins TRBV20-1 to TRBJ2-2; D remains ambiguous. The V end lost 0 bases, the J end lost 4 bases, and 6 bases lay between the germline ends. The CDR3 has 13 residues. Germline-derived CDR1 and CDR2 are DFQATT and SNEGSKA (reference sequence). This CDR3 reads CSARERPTGELFF. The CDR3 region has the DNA TGCAGTGCTAGAGAAAGGCCCACCGGGGAGCTGTTTTTT.